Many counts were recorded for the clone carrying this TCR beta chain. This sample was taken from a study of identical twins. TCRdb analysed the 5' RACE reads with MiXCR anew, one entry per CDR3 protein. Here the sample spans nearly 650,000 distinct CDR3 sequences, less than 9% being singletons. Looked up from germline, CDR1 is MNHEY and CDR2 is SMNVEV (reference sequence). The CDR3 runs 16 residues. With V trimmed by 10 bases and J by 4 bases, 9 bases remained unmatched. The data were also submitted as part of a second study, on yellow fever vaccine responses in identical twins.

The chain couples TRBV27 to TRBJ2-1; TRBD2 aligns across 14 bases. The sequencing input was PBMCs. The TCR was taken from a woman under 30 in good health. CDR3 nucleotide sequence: TGTGCCACCGGACTAGCGGGGGGAACCTTGTACAATGAGCAGTTCTTC. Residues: CATGLAGGTLYNEQFF.